A few counts support the clone carrying this T cell receptor (beta chain). This CDR3 has 14 residues. The V end was cut by 4 bases, the J end by 5 bases, with 15 bases between. Germline V lookup: CDR1 SGHVS, CDR2 FQNEAQ. After constant-region reverse-primer amplification, full-length variable regions underwent semi-nested PCR with Nested Universal Primer A. A single record per CDR3 protein comes from TCRdb applying MiXCR to the 5' RACE reads. The sample yields some 62,000 distinct CDR3 sequences, approximately 31% seen once. Material for sequencing was tumor-infiltrating naive CD4+ T cells sorted from the breast tumor. The subset is: naive CD4+ T cells, CD4+CD45RA+CD25-. This clonotype was obtained from a female donor with breast cancer. The chain employs TRBV7-8 and TRBJ2-7; D is unresolved. The chain's CDR3 is CASSSMRDGDEQYF. Written as DNA, the CDR3 is TGTGCCAGCAGCTCAATGCGAGACGGCGACGAGCAGTACTTC.